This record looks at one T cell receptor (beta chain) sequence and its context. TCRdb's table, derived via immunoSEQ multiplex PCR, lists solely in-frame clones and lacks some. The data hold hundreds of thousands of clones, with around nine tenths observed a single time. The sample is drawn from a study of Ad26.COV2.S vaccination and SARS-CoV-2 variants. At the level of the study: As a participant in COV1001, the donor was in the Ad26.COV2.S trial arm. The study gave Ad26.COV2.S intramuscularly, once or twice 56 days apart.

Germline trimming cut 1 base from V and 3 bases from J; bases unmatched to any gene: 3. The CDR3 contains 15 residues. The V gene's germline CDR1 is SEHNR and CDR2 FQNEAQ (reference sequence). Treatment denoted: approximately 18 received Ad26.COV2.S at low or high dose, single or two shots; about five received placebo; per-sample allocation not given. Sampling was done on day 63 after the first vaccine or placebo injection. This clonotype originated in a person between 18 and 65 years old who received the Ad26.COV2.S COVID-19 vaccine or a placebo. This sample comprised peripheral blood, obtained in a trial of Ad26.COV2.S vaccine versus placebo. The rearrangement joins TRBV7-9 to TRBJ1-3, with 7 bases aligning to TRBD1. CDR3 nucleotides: TGTGCCAGCAGCTTAGGAACAGGGGTTGGAAACACCATATATTTT. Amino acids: CASSLGTGVGNTIYF.